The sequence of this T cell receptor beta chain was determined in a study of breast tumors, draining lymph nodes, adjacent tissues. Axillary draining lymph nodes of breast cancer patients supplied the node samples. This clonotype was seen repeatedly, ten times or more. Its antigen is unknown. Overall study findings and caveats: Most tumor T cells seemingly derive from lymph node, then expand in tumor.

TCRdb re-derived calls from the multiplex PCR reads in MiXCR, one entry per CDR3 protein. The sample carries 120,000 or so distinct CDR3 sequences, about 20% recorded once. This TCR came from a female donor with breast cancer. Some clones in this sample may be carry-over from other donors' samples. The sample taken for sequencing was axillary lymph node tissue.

The CDR3 sequence: CASGYNQPQHF. CDR3 bases: TGTGCCAGCGGTTATAACCAGCCCCAGCATTTT. This chain links TRBV2 with TRBJ1-5, with unresolved D. From germline, CDR1 is SNHLY and CDR2 FYNNEI. Trimming removed 8 bases from V and 7 bases from J, with 9 bases in between. This CDR3 spans 11 amino acids.